This TCR beta chain was captured by sequencing in a study of cytomegalovirus exposure and HLA in healthy donors. Notes on the study in general: The study designated 164 TCR beta chains cytomegalovirus-associated. Excluded were some V segments that proved indistinguishable, including TRBV6-2 and TRBV6-3. It was reported that TCR beta sequences correctly inferred the HLA-A and HLA-B alleles for most subjects.

PCR employed 60 Vbeta and 13 Jbeta primers. Sequencing was performed with immunoSEQ multiplex PCR; in TCRdb, only in-frame clones are kept and a portion is missing. The top ten hold roughly 2% of the sample, which has some 96,000 clones, roughly three quarters seen once. Only a few counts were recorded for this clone. As yet, its antigen is unknown. The CDR3 spans 13 residues. Trimming cost V 8 bases and J 5 bases, with 15 bases left between them. Looked up from germline, CDR1 is SGHNT and CDR2 is YENEEA. The source material was PBMCs. The chain combines TRBV11-3 with TRBJ1-1, with D tentatively TRBD1 (6 bases). This clonotype originated in a man between 40 and 49 years old in good health and CMV-seronegative. The CDR3 nucleotides read TGTGCCAGCGGTGCTACAGGGAGTACTGAAGCTTTCTTT. As protein: CASGATGSTEAFF. The whole variable domain, filled in from reference TRBV11-3 and TRBJ1-1, reads EAGVVQSPRYKIIEKKQPVAFWCNPISGHNTLYWYLQNLGQGPELLIRYENEEAVDDSQLPKDRFSAERLKGVDSTLKIQPAELGDSAVYLCASGATGSTEAFFGQGTRLTVV.